This passage covers 11 T cell receptor beta chains from one sample sequenced in a study of blood T cells in healthy people across ages. Next came a second PCR, run for about 7 to 12 cycles, which used a sample-barcoded 5' primer along with a J-beta primer mix. TCRdb reanalysed the 5' RACE reads using MiXCR and keeps one entry per CDR3 protein. The profile shows 1,100,000 or so distinct CDR3 sequences, 45% of them singletons. Material for sequencing was blood. Receptor source: a woman between 55 and 75 years old in good health.

Regarding this clonotype: An end of the junction does not agree with germline; a read error may underlie this. This chain connects TRBV2 to TRBJ2-1; TRBD2 matches 9 bases. The J call may be in error: the DNA end matches TRBJ2-7 better. This CDR3 comprises 15 residues. From germline, CDR1 is SNHLY and CDR2 FYNNEI. CDR3 nucleotides: TGTGCCAGCGGTGAGTGGACTAGCGATTACAATGAGCAGTACTTC. Protein product: CASGEWTSDYNEQYF.

The V call is TRBV5-1, the J call TRBJ2-1; TRBD2 agrees at 8 bases. The germline CDR1 and CDR2 sequences are SGHRS and YFSETQ. The trim removed 0 bases at V and 8 bases at J, leaving 7 bases unmatched. This CDR3 region has 15 residues. CDR3 nucleotide sequence: TGCGCCAGCAGCTTGGCGGCGGGAGGACTCGATGAGCAGTTCTTC. It is translated as CASSLAAGGLDEQFF.

This clonotype has ten or more counts. The chain's CDR3 is CSVDGGTYNEQFF. CDR3 nucleotide sequence: TGCAGCGTTGACGGCGGGACCTACAATGAGCAGTTCTTC. This chain connects TRBV29-1 to TRBJ2-1; tentative D call: TRBD2 (6 bases). The germline gives CDR1 SQVTM, CDR2 ANQGSEA. The CDR3 consists of 13 residues. V gave up 3 bases and J gave up 2 bases, with 8 bases separating them.

The chain couples TRBV2 to TRBJ2-3; D is ambiguous. The germline V gene has CDR1 SNHLY and CDR2 FYNNEI. V was cut by 3 bases and J by 8 bases, with 12 bases left in between. The CDR3 contains 13 residues. CDR3 DNA sequence: TGTGCCAGCAGTGAGCCCAGAGTGGGTACGCAGTATTTT. Translation: CASSEPRVGTQYF.

The gene calls are TRBV7-3 and TRBJ2-3; no definite D call. V was clipped by 1 base and J by 9 bases, with 14 bases between them. Germline V gene sequence: CDR1 SGHTA, CDR2 FQGTGA. The CDR3 is 14 residues long. The CDR3 DNA reads as TGTGCCAGCAGCTTAAATCCCCTAGTGTCAACGCAGTATTTT. The encoded protein is CASSLNPLVSTQYF.

The chain employs TRBV6-5 and TRBJ2-5, with D maybe TRBD1 (5 bases). The J call may be faulty, since TRBJ2-7 better matches the DNA end. There are 14 residues in the CDR3. Germline lookup yields CDR1 MNHEY and CDR2 SVGAGI. The chain's CDR3 is CASSSLETAYEQYF. In nucleotides, the CDR3 is TGTGCCAGCAGTAGTCTCGAGACAGCCTACGAGCAGTACTTC.

The genes are TRBV20-1 and TRBJ2-1, with 7 bases lining up with TRBD2. Germline V gene lookup returns CDR1 DFQATT and CDR2 SNEGSKA (reference sequence). V lost 3 bases and J lost 1; bases outside the gene matches: 9. This CDR3 contains 16 residues. CDR3 coding DNA: TGCAGTGCTAGGGCCTGGGGGGGTAGTTCCTACAATGAGCAGTTCTTC. Its protein is CSARAWGGSSYNEQFF.

The chain links TRBV3-1 to TRBJ2-5; 11 nucleotides match TRBD2. This CDR3 is 17 amino acids long. J gave up 11 bases and V 7 bases, and 21 bases lay outside the gene matches. Germline V gene lookup returns CDR1 LGHDT and CDR2 YNNKEL (reference sequence). This CDR3 reads CASTNSLGLAGNNEQYF. The CDR3 bases are TGTGCCAGCACCAACTCACTCGGACTAGCGGGCAACAATGAGCAGTACTTC.

V is TRBV18 and J is TRBJ2-1; D not certain. V was clipped by 6 bases and J by 2 bases, with 11 bases between them. The germline V gene has CDR1 KGHSH and CDR2 LQKENI. This CDR3 spans 14 amino acids. The DNA for the CDR3 is TGTGCCAGCTCCCCCTTGGCAGCCTACAATGAGCAGTTCTTC. Encoded protein: CASSPLAAYNEQFF.

V gene TRBV7-8 combines with J gene TRBJ2-2; 7 nucleotides align to TRBD1. The ends lost 7 bases at V and 5 bases at J; junction bases unmatched: 7. Germline CDR1 SGHVS, CDR2 FQNEAQ. The CDR3 is made up of 14 amino acids. CDR3 sequence: CASTTGAATGELFF. The CDR3 DNA sequence: TGTGCCAGCACCACAGGGGCGGCAACCGGGGAGCTGTTTTTT.

This clonotype showed up just once. The chain joins TRBV20-1 to TRBJ2-3; a possible D gene is TRBD1 (5 bases). CDR3 size: 11 residues. Germline-derived CDR1 and CDR2 are DFQATT and SNEGSKA (reference sequence). V lost 5 bases and J lost 7, with 10 bases in between. CDR3 residues: CSARPGNTQYF. CDR3 nucleotide sequence: TGCAGTGCTCGACCAGGGAATACGCAGTATTTT.